The T cell receptor (beta chain) under discussion was sequenced for a study of T cell responses to AZD1222 COVID-19 vaccine. The length of the CDR3 is 14 residues. V was shortened by 3 bases and J by 3 bases, with 11 bases between the two germline ends. Germline V gives CDR1 KGHSH, CDR2 LQKENI. Assay: immunoSEQ multiplex PCR; the TCRdb copy retains only in-frame clones and omits some. Of 90,000 or so clones listed, around 86% are singletons. This material consisted of peripheral blood, taken on day 0 of AZD1222 vaccination. The chain joins TRBV18 to TRBJ2-5; D is uncertain. The TCR originated in an adult in good health. For the CDR3, the DNA is TGTGCCAGCTCACCTCGACCGGTGGAAGAGACCCAGTACTTC. This translates into CASSPRPVEETQYF.